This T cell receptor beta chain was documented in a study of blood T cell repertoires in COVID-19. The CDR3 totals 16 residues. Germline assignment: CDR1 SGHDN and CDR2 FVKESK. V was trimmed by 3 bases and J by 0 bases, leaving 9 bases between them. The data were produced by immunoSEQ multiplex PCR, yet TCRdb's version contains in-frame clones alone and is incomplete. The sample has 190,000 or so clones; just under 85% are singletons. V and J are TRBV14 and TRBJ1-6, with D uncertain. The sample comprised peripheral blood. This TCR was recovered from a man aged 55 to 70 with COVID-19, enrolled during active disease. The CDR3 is CASSQGWSSYNSPLHF. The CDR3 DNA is TGTGCCAGCAGCCAGGGTTGGAGCTCCTATAATTCACCCCTCCACTTT.